These 18 T cell receptor beta chains were sequenced from one sample in a study of blood T cell repertoires in COVID-19. The data were produced by immunoSEQ multiplex PCR, yet TCRdb's version contains in-frame clones alone and is incomplete. The sample holds some 200,000 clones, about 92% seen once. The specimen was peripheral blood. The receptors originated from a young man with acute or convalescent COVID-19.

The chain recombines TRBV15 with TRBJ1-5; TRBD1 aligns across 7 bases. Germline V gives CDR1 LNHNV, CDR2 YYDKDF (reference sequence). CDR3 size: 16 residues. Trimming removed 0 bases from V and 7 bases from J; junction bases left unmatched: 9. The CDR3 region is CATSRDPRAGGQPQHF. The CDR3 bases are TGTGCCACCAGCAGAGACCCGCGGGCAGGGGGGCAGCCCCAGCATTTT.

The chain joins TRBV6-5 to TRBJ2-1, with TRBD1 matching 7 bases. The CDR3 contains 12 residues. Germline loops: CDR1 MNHEY, CDR2 SVGAGI. Trimming at V came to 4 bases and at J to 15 bases, leaving 9 bases not matched to a gene. CDR3 residues: CASSSQGLSWFF. The CDR3 DNA sequence: TGTGCCAGCAGTTCACAGGGGTTAAGTTGGTTCTTC.

The chain uses TRBV24-1 and TRBJ2-1; a weak D match, TRBD2 (6 bases). With 10 bases removed from V and 0 bases from J, the gap between germline ends came to 9 bases. The germline V gene encodes CDR1 KGHDR and CDR2 SFDVKD. This CDR3 region has 13 residues. CDR3 loop: CATSGSSYNEQFF. The DNA for the CDR3 is TGTGCCACTAGCGGCAGCTCCTACAATGAGCAGTTCTTC.

The J gene is TRBJ1-2, the V gene TRBV5-4; TRBD1 is a possible D gene (5 bases). Germline CDR1 reads SGHNT; CDR2 reads YYREEE (reference sequence). The CDR3 has 15 amino acids. V dropped 4 bases and J dropped 0 bases, with 13 bases sitting between them. CDR3 in DNA: TGTGCCAGCAGCCGTGTACAGGATTCTAACTATGGCTACACCTTC. This codes for CASSRVQDSNYGYTF.

The V call is TRBV2, the J call TRBJ1-2; the D is unclear. The CDR3 consists of 13 residues. The V end was cut by 10 bases, the J end by 4 bases, with 16 bases between. The germline V gene encodes CDR1 SNHLY and CDR2 FYNNEI. CDR3 DNA: TGTGCCATGCGCTGGGCCCCGTCCTATGGCTACACCTTC. Its protein product is CAMRWAPSYGYTF.

This clone was observed a single time. The V and J genes are TRBV10-2 and TRBJ1-4; 9 nucleotides match TRBD1. Germline CDR1 WSHSY, CDR2 SAAADI. V shed 0 bases and J 8 bases; nucleotides not matched to a gene: 7. The CDR3 extends over 16 amino acids. CDR3 DNA sequence: TGCGCCAGCAGTGAGTCATCCGGGACAGGGTTCGAAAAACTGTTTTTT. It codes for CASSESSGTGFEKLFF.

The chain is built from TRBV27 and TRBJ2-1, with 8 bases fitting TRBD2. V trimming: 4 bases; J trimming: 10 bases; junction bases outside the gene matches: 12. The CDR3 is 15 amino acids. In germline, CDR1 is MNHEY, CDR2 SMNVEV (reference sequence). CDR3 amino acids: CASSSGLATITEQFF. Written as DNA, the CDR3 is TGTGCCAGCAGTTCTGGACTAGCAACGATTACAGAGCAGTTCTTC.

This chain joins TRBV11-2 and TRBJ2-6; TRBD1 might be the D (6 bases). With 7 bases removed from V and 2 bases from J, the gap between germline ends came to 21 bases. This CDR3 comprises 18 residues. CDR1 and CDR2 (germline): SGHAT, FQNNGV. DNA of the CDR3: TGTGCCAGCACCCCTTTGGGGCCAGGGGCTACTGGGGCCAACGTCCTGACTTTC. This codes for CASTPLGPGATGANVLTF.

The genes are TRBV28 and TRBJ1-1; no reliable D call. This CDR3 spans 13 amino acids. CDR1 and CDR2 from the germline V gene are MDHEN and SYDVKM. V dropped 6 bases and J dropped 5 bases, with 13 bases sitting between them. The CDR3 is CASSRVVGTEAFF. DNA of the CDR3: TGTGCCAGCAGCCGGGTTGTAGGAACTGAAGCTTTCTTT.

The genes are TRBV7-9 and TRBJ1-6; 8 bases map to TRBD1. The CDR3 has 15 amino acids. Germline V gene sequence: CDR1 SEHNR, CDR2 FQNEAQ (reference sequence). V lost 5 bases, J lost 10 bases, and 10 bases stayed unmatched. The CDR3 here is CASSADQGAWSPLHF. The DNA for the CDR3 is TGTGCCAGCAGCGCCGATCAGGGGGCATGGTCACCCCTCCACTTT.

The genes are TRBV7-9 and TRBJ1-4; TRBD1 matches at 10 bases. V was pared by 5 bases and J by 8 bases, with 8 bases of the junction left unmatched. The CDR3 totals 15 residues. Germline lookup yields CDR1 SEHNR and CDR2 FQNEAQ (reference sequence). The CDR3 sequence: CASSPGTGAKEKLFF. As DNA, the CDR3 is TGTGCCAGCAGCCCAGGGACAGGGGCGAAAGAAAAACTGTTTTTT.

The chain carries TRBV28 and TRBJ1-6; possibly TRBD1 for D (5 bases). Per germline, CDR1 MDHEN and CDR2 SYDVKM. This CDR3 has 14 residues. V lost 6 bases and J 4 bases, leaving 10 bases between the germline ends. The CDR3 DNA follows: TGTGCCAGCAGCTATGACAGATATAATTCACCCCTCCACTTT. Its translation is CASSYDRYNSPLHF. The whole variable domain, remainder taken from reference TRBV28 and TRBJ1-6, is DVKVTQSSRYLVKRTGEKVFLECVQDMDHENMFWYRQDPGLGLRLIYFSYDVKMKEKGDIPEGYSVSREKKERFSLILESASTNQTSMYLCASSYDRYNSPLHFGNGTRLTVT.

The chain links TRBV29-1 to TRBJ2-7; TRBD1 aligns across 9 bases. Germline lookup yields CDR1 SQVTM and CDR2 ANQGSEA. The CDR3 covers 13 residues. V shed 6 bases, J shed 1 base, and the junction held 4 bases outside the gene matches. The CDR3 region has the DNA TGCAGCGTCACAGGGGGCGCGTCCTACGAGCAGTACTTC. Amino acid sequence: CSVTGGASYEQYF.

The chain joins TRBV7-6 to TRBJ2-3, with D perhaps matching TRBD2 (5 bases). Germline-derived CDR1 and CDR2 are SGHVS and FNYEAQ. Trimming removed 5 bases at V and 0 bases at J, with 12 bases between. This CDR3 contains 15 residues. CDR3 loop: CASSPQRTSTDTQYF. CDR3 sequence (DNA): TGTGCCAGCAGCCCACAGAGGACTAGCACAGATACGCAGTATTTT.

This chain connects TRBV28 to TRBJ1-5; a weak D match, TRBD1 (6 bases). Trimming took 5 bases from V and 4 from J, leaving 12 bases between them. Germline CDR1 MDHEN, CDR2 SYDVKM. The CDR3 is made up of 14 amino acids. CDR3 loop: CASSPDRSNQPQHF. In DNA form, the CDR3 reads TGTGCCAGCAGTCCGGACAGATCTAATCAGCCCCAGCATTTT. Filled out from reference TRBV28 and TRBJ1-5, the complete variable domain reads DVKVTQSSRYLVKRTGEKVFLECVQDMDHENMFWYRQDPGLGLRLIYFSYDVKMKEKGDIPEGYSVSREKKERFSLILESASTNQTSMYLCASSPDRSNQPQHFGDGTRLSIL.

The chain links TRBV6-6 to TRBJ1-2; D not resolved. The CDR3 runs 13 residues. Germline CDR1 reads MNHNY; CDR2 reads SVGAGI (reference sequence). The V gene lost 7 bases and the J gene lost 3 bases, with 12 bases spanning the gap. The CDR3 region is CASTILPDYGYTF. The CDR3 nucleotides read TGTGCCAGCACCATTCTCCCGGACTATGGCTACACCTTC.

The chain is built from TRBV3-1 (or the pseudogene TRBV3-2) and TRBJ1-5; a possible D gene is TRBD1 (5 bases). The CDR3 length is 14 residues. V was clipped by 0 bases and J by 7 bases, with 10 bases between them. The germline V gene has CDR1 LGHDT and CDR2 YNNKEL (reference sequence). For the CDR3, the DNA is TGTGCCAGCAGCCAAGATCTGGCAGGGCAGCCCCAGCATTTT. It codes for CASSQDLAGQPQHF.

In nucleotides, the CDR3 is TGTGCCAACAGATCGGGACTAGCGAATTACGAGCAGTACTTC. This gives the protein CANRSGLANYEQYF. The chain employs TRBV28 and TRBJ2-7; 10 positions match TRBD2. The CDR3 spans 14 residues. Germline V gives CDR1 MDHEN, CDR2 SYDVKM. With V trimmed by 10 bases and J by 4 bases, 10 bases remained unmatched.